The 20 T cell receptor beta chains reported below all come from one sample, sequenced in a study of Ad26.COV2.S vaccination and SARS-CoV-2 variants. Method: immunoSEQ multiplex PCR; TCRdb's copy keeps in-frame clones and lacks some. The sample includes more than 300,000 clones, around 89% seen only once; the top ten take 6.4%. Treatment in this sample: some 20 received Ad26.COV2.S at low or high dose, single or two shots; a few received placebo; per-sample allocation not given. Sampling happened 63 days after the first vaccine or placebo injection. Sequenced material: peripheral blood, taken in a trial of Ad26.COV2.S vaccine versus placebo. These receptors all come from a person between 18 and 65 years old who received the Ad26.COV2.S COVID-19 vaccine or a placebo.

The CDR3 here is CASSPWTLNTEAFF. Here the CDR3 DNA reads TGTGCCAGCAGCCCTTGGACGTTGAACACTGAAGCTTTCTTT. This chain uses TRBV14 with TRBJ1-1; no clear D. In germline, CDR1 is SGHDN, CDR2 FVKESK. Trimming left V 4 bases short and J 0 bases short, with 9 bases between. CDR3 length: 14 amino acids.

The chain joins TRBV15 to TRBJ2-2, with TRBD1 matching 8 bases. The length of the CDR3 is 18 residues. Germline CDR1 LNHNV, CDR2 YYDKDF (reference sequence). The ends lost 2 bases at V and 6 bases at J; junction bases unmatched: 14. The CDR3 is CATSRPPGQGASAGELFF. The CDR3 DNA reads TGTGCCACCAGCAGACCGCCAGGTCAGGGGGCATCGGCCGGGGAGCTGTTTTTT.

The rearrangement links TRBV7-9 to TRBJ1-6; a weak D match, TRBD1 (5 bases). Germline CDR1 and CDR2: SEHNR and FQNEAQ (reference sequence). The CDR3 has 14 residues. Trimming stripped 4 bases from V and 5 bases from J, with 9 bases between. Here the CDR3 reads CASSSGLDNSPLHF. The CDR3 DNA reads TGTGCCAGCAGCTCGGGACTCGATAATTCACCCCTCCACTTT.

This clone was observed a few times. The gene calls are TRBV6-2 or TRBV6-3 and TRBJ1-2; no clear D. V was pared by 3 bases and J by 6 bases, with 14 bases between. This CDR3 is 14 amino acids long. Germline V lookup: CDR1 MNHEY, CDR2 SVGEGT. CDR3 amino acids: CASSYWAQSDGYTF. As DNA, the CDR3 is TGTGCCAGCAGTTATTGGGCCCAAAGTGATGGCTACACCTTC.

The chain uses TRBV19 and TRBJ1-1; TRBD1 aligns across 8 bases. V dropped 3 bases and J dropped 1; count of bases not matched to a gene: 4. The length of the CDR3 is 15 residues. CDR1 is LNHDA, CDR2 SQIVND, per germline (reference sequence). CDR3 coding DNA: TGTGCCAGTAGTATCTCCGGGACAGGGAACACTGAAGCTTTCTTT. Encoded protein: CASSISGTGNTEAFF. Together with reference TRBV19 and TRBJ1-1, the CDR3 gives the full variable domain: DGGITQSPKYLFRKEGQNVTLSCEQNLNHDAMYWYRQDPGQGLRLIYYSQIVNDFQKGDIAEGYSVSREKKESFPLTVTSAQKNPTAFYLCASSISGTGNTEAFFGQGTRLTVV.

This clone was seen once. This chain connects TRBV7-9 to TRBJ2-7, with 8 bases fitting TRBD1. There are 17 residues in the CDR3. Losses at the gene ends were 5 bases for V and 4 bases for J; bases not matched to a gene: 16. Germline-derived CDR1 and CDR2 are SEHNR and FQNEAQ (reference sequence). The DNA for the CDR3 is TGTGCCAGCAGCCGAGTGACAGGGGATCGAGGGATTTACGAGCAGTACTTC. Its translation: CASSRVTGDRGIYEQYF.

This chain connects TRBV29-1 to TRBJ2-5, with a weak D call TRBD1 (5 bases). Germline V gives CDR1 SQVTM, CDR2 ANQGSEA. The ends were cut back, 5 bases at V and 5 bases at J, with 12 bases in the middle. The CDR3 is 12 residues long. In nucleotides, the CDR3 is TGCAGCGTTTCCAGGACATTCGAGACCCAGTACTTC. Its translation: CSVSRTFETQYF. Drawing the rest from reference TRBV29-1 and TRBJ2-5, the complete variable domain is SAVISQKPSRDICQRGTSLTIQCQVDSQVTMMFWYRQQPGQSLTLIATANQGSEATYESGFVIDKFPISRPNLTFSTLTVSNMSPEDSSIYLCSVSRTFETQYFGPGTRLLVL.

V is TRBV9 and J is TRBJ1-3, with TRBD1 as a possible D gene (6 bases). CDR3 length: 15 amino acids. The germline V gene has CDR1 SGDLS and CDR2 YYNGEE. V was clipped by 0 bases and J by 10 bases, with 17 bases between them. CDR3 region: CASSVATGTLGTIYF. DNA for the CDR3: TGTGCCAGCAGCGTAGCTACAGGGACGCTCGGGACCATATATTTT.

The chain has TRBV3-1 (or the pseudogene TRBV3-2) and TRBJ2-4; 7 bases fit TRBD1. Germline CDR1 and CDR2: LGHDT and YNNKEL (reference sequence). The V and J ends lost 7 bases and 9 bases, in that order; junction bases with no gene match: 12. This CDR3 is 14 amino acids long. CDR3 sequence (DNA): TGTGCCAGCACCCCCCGGACAGGTCAGGGCATTCAGTACTTC. Protein product: CASTPRTGQGIQYF.

The chain is built from TRBV7-9 and TRBJ1-2; D might be TRBD1 (5 bases). Per the germline V gene, CDR1 is SEHNR and CDR2 is FQNEAQ (reference sequence). Trimming stripped 3 bases from V and 4 bases from J, with 21 bases between. The CDR3 spans 17 residues. CDR3 DNA: TGTGCCAGCAGCTTCCTTTCCGGCGGAGTGGGGGGCTATGGCTACACCTTC. Translation: CASSFLSGGVGGYGYTF.

This clone was seen a single time. The rearrangement uses TRBV7-3 and TRBJ2-2, with TRBD1 matching over 9 bases. The CDR3 length is 16 residues. Unmatched junction bases numbered 6, after V lost 6 bases and J lost 1 base. CDR1 is SGHTA, CDR2 FQGTGA, per germline. The CDR3 DNA reads TGTGCCAGCAGGAAACCGGGACAGGGGAACACCGGGGAGCTGTTTTTT. It is translated as CASRKPGQGNTGELFF. The full variable domain, its missing parts supplied by reference TRBV7-3 and TRBJ2-2, is GAGVSQTPSNKVTEKGKYVELRCDPISGHTALYWYRQSLGQGPEFLIYFQGTGAADDSGLPNDRFFAVRPEGSVSTLKIQRTERGDSAVYLCASRKPGQGNTGELFFGEGSRLTVL.

As regards this clone: The sample carries other DNA sequences with the same CDR3. The V call is TRBV11-3, the J call TRBJ2-2, with D hard to call. This CDR3 is built from 15 residues. Germline CDR1 reads SGHNT; CDR2 reads YENEEA. Trimming took off 1 base at V and 6 bases at J, with 12 bases between the two ends. The CDR3 DNA is TGTGCCAGCAGCTTAGTTTTCGGCAGCTCCGGGGAGCTGTTTTTT. Its protein product is CASSLVFGSSGELFF.

J is TRBJ1-2 and V is TRBV2, with TRBD1 as a possible D gene (6 bases). The V end lost 9 bases, the J end lost 4 bases, and 12 bases lay between the germline ends. The CDR3 is 12 residues long. Germline CDR1 is SNHLY and CDR2 is FYNNEI. The DNA of the CDR3 is TGTGCCAGTCACAGGGTTTCCTATGGCTACACCTTC. Protein product: CASHRVSYGYTF.

V usage is TRBV7-8 and J usage is TRBJ1-2, with D perhaps matching TRBD1 (5 bases). CDR3 length equals 14 residues. V lost 1 base and J lost 7, with 13 bases in between. Germline loops: CDR1 SGHVS, CDR2 FQNEAQ. The CDR3 is CASSLDGADRGYTF. CDR3 coding DNA: TGTGCCAGCAGCTTAGATGGGGCAGATCGTGGCTACACCTTC.

This clone was picked up one time. The rearrangement uses TRBV27 and TRBJ2-3; 10 nucleotides line up with TRBD2. CDR1 is MNHEY and CDR2 is SMNVEV in the germline V gene (reference sequence). Germline trimming cut 6 bases from V and 0 bases from J; bases unmatched to any gene: 6. This CDR3 contains 16 residues. The CDR3 sequence is CASRNPGLASTDTQYF. The CDR3 nucleotides are TGTGCCAGCAGAAACCCGGGACTAGCGAGCACAGATACGCAGTATTTT.

The rearrangement uses TRBV12-2 and TRBJ1-2; the table calls TRBD1, which could not be checked here. TRBV12-2 corresponds to a pseudogene. This CDR3 is built from 13 residues. The CDR3 DNA is TGTGCAAGTCGCCCCGAGAGGGGGTGTGGCTACACCTTC. It is translated as CASRPERGCGYTF.

This sequence joins TRBV5-1 and TRBJ1-4; D gene ambiguous. The V end was cut by 5 bases, the J end by 0 bases, with 14 bases between. The CDR3 runs 16 residues. The germline gives CDR1 SGHRS, CDR2 YFSETQ. The CDR3 DNA sequence: TGCGCCAGCAGGGGTTCGGCAGCTGCAACTAATGAAAAACTGTTTTTT. Translating it yields CASRGSAAATNEKLFF.

A single count supports this clone. The genes are TRBV5-1 and TRBJ2-3; D perhaps matches TRBD2 (5 bases). CDR3 length equals 14 residues. Per germline, CDR1 SGHRS and CDR2 YFSETQ. The V end was cut by 3 bases, the J end by 10 bases, with 18 bases between. CDR3 bases: TGCGCCAGCAGCTCAACTCGGACCGACGGGGCGCAGTATTTT. Its translation is CASSSTRTDGAQYF.

V and J are TRBV11-3 and TRBJ2-1, with 11 bases fitting TRBD1. This CDR3 region has 16 residues. The V and J ends lost 3 bases and 1 base, in that order; junction bases with no gene match: 2. In germline, CDR1 is SGHNT, CDR2 YENEEA. CDR3 sequence reads: CASSFGTGGSYNEQFF. The CDR3 region has the DNA TGTGCCAGCAGCTTTGGGACAGGGGGTTCCTACAATGAGCAGTTCTTC.

The chain joins TRBV19 to TRBJ1-1; D not certain. Germline CDR1 is LNHDA and CDR2 is SQIVND (reference sequence). This CDR3 has 12 amino acids. Trimming cost V 7 bases and J 3 bases, with 9 bases left between them. The DNA for the CDR3 is TGTGCCAGTACTGGGGTATACACTGAAGCTTTCTTT. This gives the protein CASTGVYTEAFF.